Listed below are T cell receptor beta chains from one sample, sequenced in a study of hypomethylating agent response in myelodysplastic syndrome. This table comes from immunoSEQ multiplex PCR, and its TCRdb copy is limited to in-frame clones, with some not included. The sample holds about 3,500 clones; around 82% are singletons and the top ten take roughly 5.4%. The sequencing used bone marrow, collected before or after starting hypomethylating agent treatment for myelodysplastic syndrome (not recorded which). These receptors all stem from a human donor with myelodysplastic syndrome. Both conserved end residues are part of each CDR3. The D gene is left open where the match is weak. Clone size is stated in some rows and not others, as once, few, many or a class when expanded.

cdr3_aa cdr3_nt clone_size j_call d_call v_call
CSVEDMGNEKLFF TGCAGCGTTGAAGATATGGGAAATGAAAAACTGTTTTTT NA TRBJ1-4 NA TRBV29-1
CSVDTNRDYGYTF TGCAGCGTTGATACTAATCGGGACTATGGCTACACCTTC NA TRBJ1-2 NA TRBV29-1
CAWSRGAYEQYF TGTGCCTGGAGTCGGGGGGCCTACGAGCAGTACTTC NA TRBJ2-7 TRBD2 TRBV30
CASSLEGRQGADTQYF TGTGCCAGCAGCTTGGAAGGTCGGCAGGGGGCAGATACGCAGTATTTT NA TRBJ2-3 TRBD1 TRBV5-4
CASSPTGDVAEAFF TGTGCCAGCAGTCCAACAGGGGATGTGGCTGAAGCTTTCTTT NA TRBJ1-1 TRBD1 TRBV25-1
CAWSLGLNTEAFF TGTGCCTGGAGTTTGGGACTGAACACTGAAGCTTTCTTT NA TRBJ1-1 NA TRBV30
CASSGRDRSYNEQFF TGTGCCAGCAGTGGGAGGGACAGGTCTTACAATGAGCAGTTCTTC NA TRBJ2-1 TRBD1 TRBV2
CAWSVMGRGEAFF TGTGCCTGGAGTGTCATGGGGAGGGGTGAAGCTTTCTTT NA TRBJ1-1 NA TRBV30
CARSLTIRTSPLHF TGTGCCAGAAGCTTGACAATCCGAACTTCACCCCTCCACTTT NA TRBJ1-6 NA TRBV5-3
CASLLTLADSYEQYF TGTGCCAGCCTTCTTACCTTGGCGGACTCCTACGAGCAGTACTTC once TRBJ2-7 NA TRBV2
CASSDQGAGTQYF TGTGCCAGCAGTGATCAGGGGGCAGGTACGCAGTATTTT NA TRBJ2-3 TRBD1 TRBV6-4
CASSGTGATNEKLFF TGTGCCAGCAGTGGGACAGGGGCAACTAATGAAAAACTGTTTTTT NA TRBJ1-4 TRBD1 TRBV6-5
CASSTRTSLEQYF TGTGCCAGCAGCACCCGGACCTCCCTCGAGCAGTACTTC NA TRBJ2-7 NA TRBV13
CASAPRGGLQETQYF TGTGCCAGCGCCCCTCGGGGGGGGCTGCAAGAGACCCAGTACTTC NA TRBJ2-5 TRBD2 TRBV28
CASSPTGFHEQYF TGTGCCAGCTCCCCGACAGGGTTCCACGAGCAGTACTTC NA TRBJ2-7 TRBD1 TRBV18
CASSHLGGNSYEQYF TGCGCCAGCAGCCATTTAGGGGGCAACTCCTACGAGCAGTACTTC NA TRBJ2-7 TRBD1 TRBV4-1
CASSQAYEQYF TGTGCCAGCAGCCAAGCCTACGAGCAGTACTTC once TRBJ2-7 NA TRBV14
CASNEANSPLHF TGTGCCAGCAACGAAGCCAATTCACCCCTCCACTTT once TRBJ1-6 NA TRBV5-4
CAISAGLAGGTGNTGELFF TGTGCCATCAGTGCGGGACTAGCGGGGGGGACTGGCAACACCGGGGAGCTGTTTTTT NA TRBJ2-2 TRBD2 TRBV10-3
CASSLVSGTYYNEQFF TGTGCCAGCAGCTTAGTGTCCGGGACTTACTACAATGAGCAGTTCTTC NA TRBJ2-1 NA TRBV7-9
CASSLASGVTGELFF TGTGCCAGCAGCTTAGCTTCGGGAGTCACCGGGGAGCTGTTTTTT NA TRBJ2-2 NA TRBV7-6
CASSPPGDRGRGNEQFF TGTGCCAGCAGTCCCCCCGGGGACAGGGGGCGAGGCAATGAGCAGTTCTTC once TRBJ2-1 TRBD1 TRBV27
CASRLQGRNQPQHF TGTGCCAGTAGGTTACAGGGGAGAAATCAGCCCCAGCATTTT NA TRBJ1-5 TRBD1 TRBV19
CASSPTGLYGYTF TGTGCCAGCAGCCCGACAGGGCTCTATGGCTACACCTTC NA TRBJ1-2 TRBD1 TRBV7-9
CASAGGASYEQYF TGTGCCTCGGCGGGAGGGGCGTCCTACGAGCAGTACTTC NA TRBJ2-7 TRBD2 TRBV27
CASSQDLRYEQYF TGCGCCAGCAGCCAAGATCTCCGCTACGAGCAGTACTTC NA TRBJ2-7 NA TRBV4-1
CASSVQGAGRATEAFF TGTGCCAGCAGCGTACAGGGGGCAGGACGGGCCACTGAAGCTTTCTTT NA TRBJ1-1 TRBD1 TRBV9
CAISESGGRALEQYF TGTGCCATCAGTGAGTCGGGCGGGAGGGCTCTTGAGCAGTACTTC NA TRBJ2-7 TRBD2 TRBV10-3
CAWRRTSWSYNEQFF TGTGCCTGGAGAAGGACTAGCTGGTCCTACAATGAGCAGTTCTTC NA TRBJ2-1 TRBD2 TRBV30
CASSLALVRNARYQYF TGTGCCAGCAGCTTAGCGCTTGTCCGCAATGCCCGTTACCAGTACTTC NA TRBJ2-5 NA TRBV7-8
CASSQTSGSIYEQFF TGCGCCAGCAGCCAGACTAGCGGGAGTATCTATGAGCAGTTCTTC NA TRBJ2-1 TRBD2 TRBV5-1